This entry lists 23 T cell receptor beta chains sequenced from one sample in a study of T-cell memory formation after mild COVID-19. MiXCR was run by TCRdb on the 5' RACE reads, yielding one entry per CDR3 protein. Found here are around 80,000 distinct CDR3 sequences, more than 11% of them singletons; the top ten hold 25% to 35%. Specimen: PBMCs or a T cell subset sorted from them (not recorded which). The receptors derive from an adult woman who had mild COVID-19 (a few samples of this study predate the infection). Cell type and time point are not known.

This sequence joins TRBV6-6 and TRBJ2-3; possibly TRBD1 for D (5 bases). The germline V and J ends were trimmed by 0 bases and 2 bases, with 18 bases remaining between them. The CDR3 totals 18 residues. Germline V gene data show CDR1 as MNHNY and CDR2 as SVGAGI (reference sequence). The CDR3 coding sequence is TGTGCCAGCAGTTACTCGACTTCAGGGCGCCTACTCACAGATACGCAGTATTTT. This encodes CASSYSTSGRLLTDTQYF.

The sample holds a few counts of this clonotype. The V gene is TRBV4-1, the J gene TRBJ1-6; 7 positions agree with TRBD1. This CDR3 has 15 residues. Trimming took 1 base from V and 4 from J; bases not matched to a gene: 1. CDR1 and CDR2 from the germline V gene are MGHRA and YSYEKL. CDR3 bases: TGCGCCAGCAGCCAAGGGACAGGTTATAATTCACCCCTCCACTTT. Translating it yields CASSQGTGYNSPLHF.

This clonotype appeared a few times. As DNA, the CDR3 is TGTGCCAGCAGCGTAGGAGGCCTAGCGGTTAACACCGGGGAGCTGTTTTTT. It translates to CASSVGGLAVNTGELFF. This sequence joins TRBV9 and TRBJ2-2, with 7 positions matching TRBD2. Germline V lookup: CDR1 SGDLS, CDR2 YYNGEE. V dropped 0 bases and J dropped 2; count of bases not matched to a gene: 7. The CDR3 contains 17 residues.

This clonotype was seen a few times. The CDR3 DNA reads as TGCAGTGCTAGCGGAACTATCTGGAGCGTCGAAGCTTTCTTT. As protein: CSASGTIWSVEAFF. This chain uses TRBV20-1 with TRBJ1-1; D call uncertain. The ends were cut back, 3 bases at V and 8 bases at J, with 19 bases in the middle. The germline gives CDR1 DFQATT, CDR2 SNEGSKA (reference sequence). The CDR3 totals 14 residues.

V is TRBV4-1 and J is TRBJ1-1; D not certain. Germline values: CDR1 MGHRA, CDR2 YSYEKL. CDR3 length equals 16 residues. Trimming took 0 bases from V and 4 from J, leaving 15 bases between them. CDR3 region: CASSQDVYNSATEAFF. The CDR3 DNA is TGCGCCAGCAGCCAAGATGTTTATAACAGCGCCACTGAAGCTTTCTTT.

DNA for the CDR3: TGTGCCAGCAGTTTAGAGTCACAGGGTCGTAAGGTGTCCCTCCACTTT. Protein: CASSLESQGRKVSLHF. The chain carries TRBV12-3 or TRBV12-4 and TRBJ1-6; D is possibly TRBD1 (6 bases). CDR3 length equals 16 residues. The V gene lost 1 base and the J gene lost 14 bases, with 21 bases spanning the gap.

This clonotype was seen more than once but under ten times. The chain employs TRBV7-8 and TRBJ2-5; tentative D call: TRBD2 (5 bases). This CDR3 contains 17 residues. In germline, CDR1 is SGHVS, CDR2 FQNEAQ. Trimming took off 1 base at V and 2 bases at J, with 17 bases between the two ends. In DNA, the CDR3 is TGTGCCAGCAGCTTAGGGTGGGCGGGTTATTCTCAAGAGACCCAGTACTTC. It encodes CASSLGWAGYSQETQYF.

This clonotype was seen a few times. The chain uses TRBV5-5 and TRBJ1-6, with D hard to call. This CDR3 region has 13 residues. Trimming took 4 bases from V and 13 from J, leaving 15 bases between them. The germline V gene encodes CDR1 SGHKS and CDR2 YYEKEE (reference sequence). Here the CDR3 DNA reads TGTGCCAGCAGCACGGGAGCAGATAGGCCCCTCCACTTT. Translation: CASSTGADRPLHF.

This clonotype was counted between two and nine times. This sequence joins TRBV20-1 and TRBJ2-7, with 8 bases that match TRBD2. The V gene's germline CDR1 is DFQATT and CDR2 SNEGSKA (reference sequence). The CDR3 covers 20 residues. J lost 2 bases, V lost 0 bases, and 21 bases had no gene match. DNA of the CDR3: TGCAGTGCTAGAGATAACATCGGGGCGAAGCGGGAGTCAAACCCCTACGAGCAGTACTTC. As protein: CSARDNIGAKRESNPYEQYF.

V usage is TRBV7-8 and J usage is TRBJ2-7; no reliable D call. V was trimmed by 1 base and J by 0 bases, leaving 13 bases between them. Germline V gene lookup returns CDR1 SGHVS and CDR2 FQNEAQ. The CDR3 length is 16 residues. The CDR3 protein is CASSLGRILSSYEQYF. In nucleotides, the CDR3 is TGTGCCAGCAGCTTAGGGCGGATCCTGTCCTCCTACGAGCAGTACTTC.

The sample holds a few counts of this clonotype. The CDR3 is CASRLGASGRGEQFF. As DNA, the CDR3 is TGTGCCAGCAGGTTAGGGGCTAGCGGGAGGGGTGAGCAGTTCTTC. The gene calls are TRBV9 and TRBJ2-1; TRBD2 matches at 12 bases. CDR3 size: 15 residues. Per the germline V gene, CDR1 is SGDLS and CDR2 is YYNGEE. With V trimmed by 5 bases and J by 9 bases, 9 bases remained unmatched.

The CDR3 nucleotides are TGCGCCAGCAGCCAAGGGTCTAGCGGGAGAGAAGGCATTCAGTACTTC. Translating gives CASSQGSSGREGIQYF. The chain employs TRBV4-3 and TRBJ2-4; 10 bases align to TRBD2. The CDR3 extends over 16 amino acids. Germline V CDR1 and CDR2: LGHNA, YSLEER. The ends lost 1 base at V and 9 bases at J; junction bases unmatched: 9.

The chain carries TRBV24-1 and TRBJ1-2; 8 bases are a match to TRBD1. Germline CDR1 reads KGHDR; CDR2 reads SFDVKD. The CDR3 runs to 16 residues. The ends lost 2 bases at V and 6 bases at J; junction bases unmatched: 10. CDR3 sequence: CATSDWGQGANDGYTF. As DNA, the CDR3 is TGTGCCACCAGTGATTGGGGGCAGGGGGCAAATGATGGCTACACCTTC.

The chain employs TRBV6-2 or TRBV6-3 and TRBJ1-1; the D is unclear. Germline V gene data show CDR1 as MNHEY and CDR2 as SVGEGT. This CDR3 comprises 13 residues. The V end lost 2 bases, the J end lost 0 bases, and 4 bases lay between the germline ends. The CDR3 DNA reads TGTGCCAGCAGTTACGTGGTGAACACTGAAGCTTTCTTT. This gives the protein CASSYVVNTEAFF.

The sample holds a few counts of this clonotype. CDR3 in amino acids: CASSLAGQGKVGTEAFF. DNA of the CDR3: TGTGCCAGCAGCTTAGCGGGCCAGGGGAAGGTGGGGACTGAAGCTTTCTTT. The chain employs TRBV7-9 and TRBJ1-1; possibly TRBD1 for D (6 bases). Trimming took off 0 bases at V and 5 bases at J, with 19 bases between the two ends. In germline, CDR1 is SEHNR, CDR2 FQNEAQ (reference sequence). The CDR3 loop spans 17 amino acids.

As regards this clonotype: One end of the junction is discordant with germline, which a read error may explain. The chain uses TRBV7-9 and TRBJ2-1; no clear D. Germline CDR1 and CDR2: SEHNR and FQNEAQ (reference sequence). There are 15 residues in the CDR3. DNA for the CDR3: TGTGCCAGCATCTCTCAAACGGGCTCCGACAATGAGCAGTTCTTC. Encoded protein: CASISQTGSDNEQFF.

The V and J genes are TRBV12-3 or TRBV12-4 and TRBJ1-6; TRBD1 might be the D (6 bases). The CDR3 is made up of 12 amino acids. Trimming removed 3 bases at V and 10 bases at J, with 7 bases between. CDR3 residues: CASSFQGSPLHF. The CDR3, as DNA: TGTGCCAGCAGTTTCCAGGGGTCACCCCTCCACTTT.

This clonotype was recorded at least ten times. This chain's CDR3 is CSVEDTGFHEQYF. The CDR3 nucleotides are TGCAGCGTTGAAGACACAGGGTTTCACGAGCAGTACTTC. The rearrangement joins TRBV29-1 to TRBJ2-7; maybe TRBD1 (6 bases). The V and J ends lost 0 bases and 5 bases respectively, with 11 bases between them. The germline gives CDR1 SQVTM, CDR2 ANQGSEA. CDR3 length: 13 amino acids.

The chain has TRBV29-1 and TRBJ2-6; possibly TRBD1 for D (5 bases). Trimming cost V 0 bases and J 0 bases, with 9 bases left between them. The CDR3 runs to 16 residues. Germline assignment: CDR1 SQVTM and CDR2 ANQGSEA. This CDR3 is CSVEEWTLSGANVLTF. CDR3 DNA sequence: TGCAGCGTTGAAGAGTGGACACTCTCTGGGGCCAACGTCCTGACTTTC.

The sample holds one count of this clonotype. The rearrangement links TRBV9 to TRBJ1-3; D unresolved. Germline CDR1 and CDR2: SGDLS and YYNGEE. The CDR3 extends over 13 amino acids. Trimming took 3 bases from V and 9 from J, leaving 13 bases between them. The CDR3 nucleotides are TGTGCCAGCAGCGGTAACAGCGGGAGCACCATATATTTT. Translating it yields CASSGNSGSTIYF.

The chain joins TRBV6-1 to TRBJ2-7; TRBD2 matches 11 bases. The CDR3 covers 15 residues. Germline values: CDR1 MNHNS, CDR2 SASEGT. Unmatched junction bases numbered 6, after V lost 8 bases and J lost 0 bases. CDR3 amino acids: CASRPTSGVSYEQYF. The CDR3 DNA is TGTGCCAGCCGCCCGACTAGCGGGGTCTCCTACGAGCAGTACTTC.

This clonotype occurred a few times. V gene TRBV5-1 combines with J gene TRBJ2-7; D is undetermined. The CDR3 runs to 15 residues. The ends were cut back, 0 bases at V and 0 bases at J, with 10 bases in the middle. CDR1 SGHRS and CDR2 YFSETQ come from the germline V gene. The CDR3 bases are TGCGCCAGCAGCTTGGGATTCGGTAGCTCCTACGAGCAGTACTTC. Translating gives CASSLGFGSSYEQYF.

In nucleotides, the CDR3 is TGTGCCAGCAGCCCACAGGGTCCGGGGGTACTGGACATCGATGAGCAGTTCTTC. It encodes CASSPQGPGVLDIDEQFF. J is TRBJ2-1 and V is TRBV11-3; D may be TRBD1 or TRBD2 (6 bases each). Germline CDR1 is SGHNT and CDR2 is YENEEA. This CDR3 contains 18 residues. V gave up 5 bases and J gave up 8 bases, with 28 bases separating them.